A selection of T cell receptor beta chains follows, all from one sample in a study of cytomegalovirus exposure and HLA in healthy donors. Using immunoSEQ multiplex PCR, the repertoire was profiled, and TCRdb retains in-frame clones only, with some absent. Of about 150,000 clones listed, roughly 70% are singletons. The sequenced sample consisted of PBMCs. Receptors were obtained from a man aged 25 to 40 in good health and CMV-seronegative. Both conserved end residues are part of each CDR3. The D gene is left open where the match is weak. Clone size appears in some rows only: once, few, many, or a class for an expanded clone.

clone size: NA; D gene: TRBD1; V gene: TRBV18; J gene: TRBJ2-7; CDR3 DNA: TGTGCCAGTCCACCGGGACAGATCTACGAGCAGTACTTC; CDR3 protein: CASPPGQIYEQYF
clone size: NA; D gene: NA; V gene: TRBV6-1; J gene: TRBJ1-1; CDR3 DNA: TGTGCCAGCAGTGTTGGGGGAGGCAACACTGAAGCTTTCTTT; CDR3 protein: CASSVGGGNTEAFF
clone size: NA; D gene: NA; V gene: TRBV7-2; J gene: TRBJ1-6; CDR3 DNA: TGTGCCAGCAGCCCTATGCAGGGCTTGAATTCACCCCTCCACTTT; CDR3 protein: CASSPMQGLNSPLHF
clone size: NA; D gene: NA; V gene: TRBV30; J gene: TRBJ1-5; CDR3 DNA: TGTGCCTGCGCACCGGGGGGGGGTTGGAGCAATCAGCCCCAGCATTTT; CDR3 protein: CACAPGGGWSNQPQHF
clone size: few; D gene: NA; V gene: TRBV19; J gene: TRBJ1-1; CDR3 DNA: TGTGCCAGTAGTCTGGGGCCCTTGAACACTGAAGCTTTCTTT; CDR3 protein: CASSLGPLNTEAFF
clone size: NA; D gene: NA; V gene: TRBV19; J gene: TRBJ2-7; CDR3 DNA: TGTGCCAGTAGTATTCGAGACCCCGGGGAGCAGTACTTC; CDR3 protein: CASSIRDPGEQYF
clone size: NA; D gene: TRBD1; V gene: TRBV5-1; J gene: TRBJ2-4; CDR3 DNA: TGCGCCAGCGGCCTAGGGACAGAGTTAAACATTCAGTACTTC; CDR3 protein: CASGLGTELNIQYF
clone size: NA; D gene: TRBD2; V gene: TRBV7-9; J gene: TRBJ2-7; CDR3 DNA: TGTGCCAGCAGCTTAGCGAGCGGGGGATCCTACGAGCAGTACTTC; CDR3 protein: CASSLASGGSYEQYF
clone size: NA; D gene: NA; V gene: TRBV6-5; J gene: TRBJ1-5; CDR3 DNA: TGTGCCAGCAGTTACGTGGAGAATCAGCCCCAGCATTTT; CDR3 protein: CASSYVENQPQHF
clone size: NA; D gene: NA; V gene: TRBV5-1; J gene: TRBJ1-4; CDR3 DNA: TGCGCCAGCAGCCAGGATCCTTCAACTAATGAAAAACTGTTTTTT; CDR3 protein: CASSQDPSTNEKLFF
clone size: NA; D gene: TRBD1; V gene: TRBV28; J gene: TRBJ2-7; CDR3 DNA: TGTGCCAGCAGTCGGGACAGGGGTGGGGGCACCTACGAGCAGTACTTC; CDR3 protein: CASSRDRGGGTYEQYF
clone size: few; D gene: NA; V gene: TRBV13; J gene: TRBJ2-3; CDR3 DNA: TGTGCCAGCAGCCGCTCCGGGACAGATACGCAGTATTTT; CDR3 protein: CASSRSGTDTQYF
clone size: NA; D gene: NA; V gene: TRBV19; J gene: TRBJ2-3; CDR3 DNA: TGTGCCAGTAGTTTGGAGGGAGGCACAGATACGCAGTATTTT; CDR3 protein: CASSLEGGTDTQYF
clone size: few; D gene: NA; V gene: TRBV7-9; J gene: TRBJ2-1; CDR3 DNA: TGTGCCAGCAGCTCCCCGGACGAAAGGGGCAAGTTCTTC; CDR3 protein: CASSSPDERGKFF
clone size: NA; D gene: TRBD1; V gene: TRBV14; J gene: TRBJ1-2; CDR3 DNA: TGTGCCAGCAGCGAGGGACAGTATGTTGGCTACACCTTC; CDR3 protein: CASSEGQYVGYTF
clone size: NA; D gene: TRBD2; V gene: TRBV30; J gene: TRBJ2-3; CDR3 DNA: TGTGCCTGGAGTTTACTAGCGGGAGACGTAGATACGCAGTATTTT; CDR3 protein: CAWSLLAGDVDTQYF
clone size: NA; D gene: TRBD1; V gene: TRBV9; J gene: TRBJ1-1; CDR3 DNA: TGTGCCAGCAGCCCGACAGGGGCGAACACTGAAGCTTTCTTT; CDR3 protein: CASSPTGANTEAFF
clone size: few; D gene: NA; V gene: TRBV11-3; J gene: TRBJ2-5; CDR3 DNA: TGTGCCAGCAGCTTATGGCCCAGGGAGACCCAGTACTTC; CDR3 protein: CASSLWPRETQYF
clone size: NA; D gene: TRBD1; V gene: TRBV6-1; J gene: TRBJ1-2; CDR3 DNA: TGTGCCAGCAGTGTAGGGACAGGGGGAAACTATGGCTACACCTTC; CDR3 protein: CASSVGTGGNYGYTF
clone size: NA; D gene: NA; V gene: TRBV5-1; J gene: TRBJ2-7; CDR3 DNA: TGCGCCAGCAGCGTCGTACAGGGCCCCGAGCAGTACTTC; CDR3 protein: CASSVVQGPEQYF
clone size: NA; D gene: NA; V gene: TRBV9; J gene: TRBJ2-1; CDR3 DNA: TGTGCCAGCAGCGTATTATCGTTGAGTCTTAATGAGCAGTTCTTC; CDR3 protein: CASSVLSLSLNEQFF
clone size: NA; D gene: NA; V gene: TRBV13; J gene: TRBJ2-7; CDR3 DNA: TGTGCCAGCAGCAGGTGGGAGGCCCCCTACGAGCAGTACTTC; CDR3 protein: CASSRWEAPYEQYF
clone size: NA; D gene: NA; V gene: TRBV5-1; J gene: TRBJ2-1; CDR3 DNA: TGCGCCAGCGCGGGGACGCGAGGGCACAATGAGCAGTTCTTC; CDR3 protein: CASAGTRGHNEQFF
clone size: few; D gene: TRBD1; V gene: TRBV10-2; J gene: TRBJ2-4; CDR3 DNA: TGCGCCAGCAACCAGGCAGGGGGCGCTAAAAACATTCAGTACTTC; CDR3 protein: CASNQAGGAKNIQYF
clone size: NA; D gene: NA; V gene: TRBV27; J gene: TRBJ2-7; CDR3 DNA: TGTGCCAGCAGTCCATTGACAGAGACCTACGAGCAGTACTTC; CDR3 protein: CASSPLTETYEQYF
clone size: NA; D gene: TRBD1; V gene: TRBV6-5; J gene: TRBJ2-7; CDR3 DNA: TGTGCCAGCAGTTACTCCTCCAGACAGGGAGAGCAGTACTTC; CDR3 protein: CASSYSSRQGEQYF
clone size: NA; D gene: TRBD2; V gene: TRBV9; J gene: TRBJ2-5; CDR3 DNA: TGTGCCAGCAGCGTAGGGGCGGGGGGGGGAGAGACCCAGTACTTC; CDR3 protein: CASSVGAGGGETQYF
clone size: NA; D gene: NA; V gene: TRBV2; J gene: TRBJ2-7; CDR3 DNA: TGTGCCAGCAGTGAACAGGGGAGCATGTACGAGCAGTACTTC; CDR3 protein: CASSEQGSMYEQYF
clone size: NA; D gene: NA; V gene: TRBV5-8; J gene: TRBJ2-2; CDR3 DNA: TGTGCCAGCAGCTTCCTAGTCGGCTATAGCACCGGGGAGCTGTTTTTT; CDR3 protein: CASSFLVGYSTGELFF
clone size: NA; D gene: NA; V gene: TRBV11-2; J gene: TRBJ2-3; CDR3 DNA: TGTGCCAGCAGCTTAATCACAGGGGGGGTATACGATACGCAGTATTTT; CDR3 protein: CASSLITGGVYDTQYF
clone size: NA; D gene: NA; V gene: TRBV7-9; J gene: TRBJ1-5; CDR3 DNA: TGTGCCAGCAGTTTGACGGGAGATAGCAATCAGCCCCAGCATTTT; CDR3 protein: CASSLTGDSNQPQHF
clone size: NA; D gene: TRBD1; V gene: TRBV20-1; J gene: TRBJ2-7; CDR3 DNA: TGCACGACGCAGGGGGTATACGAGCAGTACTTC; CDR3 protein: CTTQGVYEQYF
clone size: few; D gene: NA; V gene: TRBV6-5; J gene: TRBJ1-1; CDR3 DNA: TGTGCCAGCAGTTACTCCTCTAGACAGGCGTACACTGAAGCTTTCTTT; CDR3 protein: CASSYSSRQAYTEAFF
clone size: once; D gene: NA; V gene: TRBV7-6; J gene: TRBJ2-2; CDR3 DNA: TGTGCCAGCAGCTCGAAAGACAGGCTCACCGGGGAGCTGTTTTTT; CDR3 protein: CASSSKDRLTGELFF
clone size: NA; D gene: TRBD2; V gene: TRBV28; J gene: TRBJ2-5; CDR3 DNA: TGTGCCAGCAGTCCAGCGGGAGGTTCGGGGGAGACCCAGTACTTC; CDR3 protein: CASSPAGGSGETQYF
clone size: NA; D gene: TRBD1; V gene: TRBV10-3; J gene: TRBJ2-1; CDR3 DNA: TGTGCCATCAGTGAGGACAGGGGGCTCTACAATGAGCAGTTCTTC; CDR3 protein: CAISEDRGLYNEQFF
clone size: NA; D gene: NA; V gene: TRBV7-6; J gene: TRBJ2-3; CDR3 DNA: TGTGCCAGCAGCTTACTTGTGGCGGGGAGCACAGATACGCAGTATTTT; CDR3 protein: CASSLLVAGSTDTQYF
clone size: NA; D gene: NA; V gene: TRBV7-2; J gene: TRBJ1-2; CDR3 DNA: TGTGCCAGCAGCTTTACTTCGACAGTGTTCCTCGAGGGCTACACCTTC; CDR3 protein: CASSFTSTVFLEGYTF
clone size: NA; D gene: TRBD1; V gene: TRBV28; J gene: TRBJ1-3; CDR3 DNA: TGTGCCAGCCTTGCTTGGCAGGGGGTGGATGGAAACACCATATATTTT; CDR3 protein: CASLAWQGVDGNTIYF
clone size: NA; D gene: NA; V gene: TRBV10-3; J gene: TRBJ2-3; CDR3 DNA: TGTGCCATCAATCCTCGGGCAGGGCAGGGCACAGATACGCAGTATTTT; CDR3 protein: CAINPRAGQGTDTQYF
clone size: NA; D gene: TRBD1; V gene: TRBV28; J gene: TRBJ1-2; CDR3 DNA: TGTGCCAGCACCTTTAAGTCTACCTACGGGACAGGGGGCGGTGGCTACACCTTC; CDR3 protein: CASTFKSTYGTGGGGYTF
clone size: few; D gene: NA; V gene: TRBV27; J gene: TRBJ1-6; CDR3 DNA: TGTGCCAGCTCGGGAGGATCGATTGGGGGACCCCTCCACTTT; CDR3 protein: CASSGGSIGGPLHF
clone size: NA; D gene: NA; V gene: TRBV4-1; J gene: TRBJ1-6; CDR3 DNA: TGCGCCAGCAGCCAAGTTGAGCGATCGGGAGGAGTGCCCCTCCACTTT; CDR3 protein: CASSQVERSGGVPLHF
clone size: NA; D gene: NA; V gene: TRBV28; J gene: TRBJ2-5; CDR3 DNA: TGTGCCAGCAGTTTAGGGCTGGGTGGGGAGACCCAGTACTTC; CDR3 protein: CASSLGLGGETQYF
clone size: once; D gene: NA; V gene: TRBV5-4; J gene: TRBJ2-7; CDR3 DNA: TGTGCCAGCAGCTCGCTCACAGGGGCGGGGACCAGGGGGCAGTACTTC; CDR3 protein: CASSSLTGAGTRGQYF
clone size: NA; D gene: NA; V gene: TRBV6-5; J gene: TRBJ1-5; CDR3 DNA: TGTGCCAGCAGTCGGGGGGTCGGGAATCAGCCCCAGCATTTT; CDR3 protein: CASSRGVGNQPQHF
clone size: NA; D gene: TRBD1; V gene: TRBV10-3; J gene: TRBJ2-5; CDR3 DNA: TGTGCCATCAGAGGACAGGTCCAACAAGAGACCCAGTACTTC; CDR3 protein: CAIRGQVQQETQYF
clone size: NA; D gene: NA; V gene: TRBV6-5; J gene: TRBJ2-2; CDR3 DNA: TGTGCCACCAGCACGGACATAATAAACACCGGGGAGCTGTTTTTT; CDR3 protein: CATSTDIINTGELFF
clone size: once; D gene: TRBD1; V gene: TRBV6-5; J gene: TRBJ2-3; CDR3 DNA: TGTGCCAGCAGTTGGGACAGGGTTCCTAGCACAGATACGCAGTATTTT; CDR3 protein: CASSWDRVPSTDTQYF
clone size: NA; D gene: TRBD1; V gene: TRBV7-9; J gene: TRBJ2-1; CDR3 DNA: TGTGCCAGCAGCTCTTTAGCGCCTACGGACAGGAGTATCGATGAGCAGTTCTTC; CDR3 protein: CASSSLAPTDRSIDEQFF
clone size: once; D gene: TRBD1; V gene: TRBV5-4; J gene: TRBJ2-6; CDR3 DNA: TGTGCCAGCACCCACCGGACAGGGGCCAGCTCTGGGGCCAACGGCCTGACTTTC; CDR3 protein: CASTHRTGASSGANGLTF
clone size: NA; D gene: TRBD1; V gene: TRBV7-6; J gene: TRBJ2-7; CDR3 DNA: TGTGCCAGCAGCTTATTTTCTGGACAGGGCCACGAGCAGTACTTC; CDR3 protein: CASSLFSGQGHEQYF
clone size: NA; D gene: NA; V gene: TRBV1; J gene: TRBJ2-3; CDR3 DNA: TGCACCAGCAGCCTAGGGACTAGGGGGAATAAAGATACGCAGTATTTT; CDR3 protein: CTSSLGTRGNKDTQYF
clone size: NA; D gene: TRBD1; V gene: TRBV6-5; J gene: TRBJ2-1; CDR3 DNA: TGTGCCAGCAGTCAGACAGGGGGCAACGATGAGCAGTTCTTC; CDR3 protein: CASSQTGGNDEQFF
clone size: NA; D gene: TRBD1; V gene: TRBV28; J gene: TRBJ1-4; CDR3 DNA: TGTGCCAGCAGTCCACGAGGGGGCTCCTCTTCTAATGAAAAACTGTTTTTT; CDR3 protein: CASSPRGGSSSNEKLFF